This is a list of T cell receptor beta chains from one sample in a study of cytomegalovirus exposure and HLA in healthy donors. TCRdb's table, derived via immunoSEQ multiplex PCR, lists solely in-frame clones and lacks some. The data contain about 120,000 clones, 78% of them singletons. Sequences were obtained from PBMCs. The receptors here all came from a woman aged 40 to 50 in good health and CMV-seronegative. CDR3s include the opening cysteine and the closing phenylalanine or tryptophan. The order of the fields is V gene, D gene, J gene, clone size, CDR3 protein, CDR3 DNA. The D gene is left open where the match is weak. The listing skips clone size in some rows; elsewhere it reads once, few, many or a size class.

>TRBV28|NA|TRBJ1-3|NA
CASSLGPGSTVFTQRNTIYF
TGTGCCAGCAGTTTGGGGCCCGGGTCCACAGTTTTCACTCAACGAAACACCATATATTTT
>TRBV2|NA|TRBJ2-7|NA
CASISRESYEQYF
TGTGCCAGCATCTCGAGGGAGTCCTACGAGCAGTACTTC
>TRBV6-4|NA|TRBJ2-4|NA
CASRAPADSPPENIQYF
TGTGCCAGCAGGGCCCCCGCCGACAGTCCCCCGGAAAACATTCAGTACTTC
>TRBV7-9|NA|TRBJ1-1|NA
CASSLPTANTEAFF
TGTGCCAGCAGCTTACCCACAGCGAACACTGAAGCTTTCTTT
>TRBV6-6|NA|TRBJ1-1|NA
CASTLGQGTEAFF
TGTGCCAGCACACTGGGGCAAGGAACTGAAGCTTTCTTT
>TRBV5-4|NA|TRBJ1-2|NA
CASSLRGGADGYTF
TGTGCCAGCAGCTTGAGAGGGGGAGCGGATGGCTACACCTTC
>TRBV28|NA|TRBJ2-4|NA
CASSSLARSTRPKNSQYF
TGTGCCAGCAGTTCCCTAGCGCGCTCCACTCGTCCCAAAAACAGTCAGTACTTC
>TRBV4-2|TRBD1|TRBJ1-3|few
CASSRSGGQGTARTQGNTIYF
TGTGCCAGCAGCCGCAGCGGAGGACAGGGGACAGCAAGGACGCAGGGAAACACCATATATTTT
>TRBV10-2|NA|TRBJ1-2|NA
CASSESNAGVRYGYTF
TGCGCCAGCAGTGAGTCGAACGCCGGAGTTCGCTATGGCTACACCTTC
>TRBV9|NA|TRBJ1-6|NA
CASSVGGVSNSPLHF
TGTGCCAGCAGCGTAGGCGGGGTTTCTAATTCACCCCTCCACTTT
>TRBV6-1|TRBD1|TRBJ1-1|NA
CASSLQGANTEAFF
TGTGCCAGCAGTTTACAGGGGGCGAACACTGAAGCTTTCTTT
>TRBV11-2|NA|TRBJ2-7|NA
CASSSTGTAREQYF
TGTGCCAGCAGCTCGACCGGGACTGCTCGCGAGCAGTACTTC
>TRBV5-4|TRBD2|TRBJ2-1|NA
CASSAPGLAGGSLNEQFF
TGTGCCAGCAGCGCTCCGGGACTAGCGGGAGGTTCCCTCAATGAGCAGTTCTTC
>TRBV10-3|NA|TRBJ2-3|few
CAISEGGTRSDTQYF
TGTGCCATCAGTGAGGGCGGGACGCGGTCAGATACGCAGTATTTT
>TRBV6-5|TRBD1|TRBJ2-7|NA
CASSSDRNLYEQYF
TGTGCCAGCAGCTCGGACAGGAACCTCTACGAGCAGTACTTC
>TRBV2|TRBD1|TRBJ2-1|NA
CASNPQGFSNEQFF
TGTGCCAGCAACCCACAGGGGTTTTCCAATGAGCAGTTCTTC
>TRBV6-1|NA|TRBJ2-7|few
CASSELDTPLLGQYF
TGTGCCAGCAGTGAACTCGACACCCCGTTGCTCGGGCAGTACTTC
>TRBV11-1|TRBD1|TRBJ2-1|once
CASSSHRGSGSYNEQFF
TGTGCCAGCAGCTCCCACAGGGGGTCGGGCTCCTACAATGAGCAGTTCTTC
>TRBV19|TRBD1|TRBJ2-6|NA
CASSIGDRKFSGANVLTF
TGTGCCAGTAGTATAGGGGACAGAAAGTTCTCTGGGGCCAACGTCCTGACTTTC
>TRBV6-1|NA|TRBJ1-5|NA
CASARGYQPQHF
TGTGCCAGCGCCAGGGGTTATCAGCCCCAGCATTTT
>TRBV2|TRBD1|TRBJ1-5|NA
CASSDRGGSNQPQHF
TGTGCCAGCAGTGATAGAGGGGGCAGCAATCAGCCCCAGCATTTT
>TRBV9|NA|TRBJ2-7|NA
CASSIPPGPQYF
TGTGCCAGCAGCATCCCGCCGGGTCCGCAGTACTTC
>TRBV27|NA|TRBJ1-2|NA
CASRPTGSNYGYTF
TGTGCCAGCAGGCCGACAGGTTCTAACTATGGCTACACCTTC
>TRBV28|NA|TRBJ2-7|NA
CASSSGWGEQYF
TGTGCCAGCAGTTCGGGATGGGGCGAGCAGTACTTC
>TRBV6-5|TRBD1|TRBJ2-7|NA
CASSKTGTGYEQYF
TGTGCCAGCAGTAAAACCGGGACAGGCTACGAGCAGTACTTC
>TRBV4-3|TRBD1|TRBJ2-5|NA
CASSRNWDRELETQYF
TGCGCCAGCAGCCGAAATTGGGACAGGGAATTAGAGACCCAGTACTTC
>TRBV7-2|NA|TRBJ2-1|once
CASSLDGTVSYNEQFF
TGTGCCAGCAGCTTAGATGGGACTGTCTCCTACAATGAGCAGTTCTTC
>TRBV11-3|TRBD1|TRBJ1-1|few
CASSNTGAEAFF
TGTGCCAGCAGCAATACAGGGGCTGAAGCTTTCTTT
>TRBV10-1|NA|TRBJ1-4|NA
CASSVGRLGQAKLFF
TGCGCCAGCAGTGTTGGCAGGTTGGGCCAGGCGAAACTGTTTTTT
>TRBV21-1|NA|TRBJ1-1|NA
CASSINRGVWDTEAFF
TGTGCCAGCAGCATAAACAGGGGCGTATGGGACACTGAAGCTTTCTTT
>TRBV7-9|NA|TRBJ1-5|NA
CSSSRGSQPQHF
TGTTCCAGCAGCCGGGGAAGCCAGCCCCAGCATTTT
>TRBV29-1|TRBD2|TRBJ2-3|NA
CSVEDPSGRGSTDTQYF
TGCAGCGTTGAAGACCCTAGCGGGAGGGGGAGCACAGATACGCAGTATTTT
>TRBV7-2|TRBD2|TRBJ2-7|once
CASRDLAGGGEQYF
TGTGCCAGCAGAGATTTAGCGGGAGGGGGTGAGCAGTACTTC
>TRBV5-1|NA|TRBJ1-1|NA
CASSLTGGDDYTEAFF
TGCGCCAGCAGCCTAACCGGGGGAGACGACTACACTGAAGCTTTCTTT
>TRBV5-1|TRBD1|TRBJ1-6|NA
CASSLTGLNSPLHF
TGCGCCAGCAGCCTGACAGGGCTTAATTCACCCCTCCACTTT
>TRBV9|NA|TRBJ2-1|NA
CASSVEYNSYNEQFF
TGTGCCAGCAGCGTAGAGTACAACTCCTACAATGAGCAGTTCTTC
>TRBV27|TRBD1|TRBJ1-2|NA
CASSIARGSGYTF
TGTGCCAGCTCGATTGCCAGGGGGTCTGGCTACACCTTC
>TRBV4-1|TRBD1|TRBJ2-2|NA
CASSQFRGTGVMNTGELFF
TGCGCCAGCAGCCAATTTCGCGGGACAGGAGTTATGAACACCGGGGAGCTGTTTTTT